This TCR beta chain was captured in a study of blood T cell repertoires in COVID-19. For the study at large: The origin of the acute and convalescent COVID-19 samples was the United States, Italy and Spain. Sample material is recorded as cDNA or gDNA derived from T cells, B-cell-depleted T cells, or PBMCs.

CDR1 LNHNV and CDR2 YYDKDF come from the germline V gene (reference sequence). V lost 1 base to trimming and J lost 5 bases; unmatched junction nucleotides: 8. The CDR3 covers 17 residues. Original handling: Amplification from reference gene primers served as the basis for estimated nucleated cell counts. TCRdb keeps only in-frame clones here, not all; method: immunoSEQ multiplex PCR. That table is the source of V, J and clone size, and D and trimming were worked out from the DNA. The sample lists approximately 15,000 clones; around 79% were seen once. Sequencing input: peripheral blood. The chain is built from TRBV15 and TRBJ2-5; 12 bases match TRBD1. This TCR was sampled from a woman in her seventies with active COVID-19. The CDR3 reads CATSRGTGTGGGETQYF. In nucleotides, the CDR3 is TGTGCCACCAGCAGAGGAACCGGGACAGGGGGCGGGGAGACCCAGTACTTC.